This T cell receptor beta chain was documented in a study of blood T cells in healthy people across ages (dated by TCRdb to between 2014 and 2017). With respect to the entire study: In model experiments, template switching captured about one uniquely barcoded TCR beta cDNA molecule for every two T cells. To track age-related changes in TCR beta repertoire diversity, the study relied on deep sequencing normalized with unique cDNA molecular identifiers. To avoid experimental bias, donors of different ages were randomly spread across the sequencing lanes. The donors were split into four age groups: young (average approximately 16 years), middle-aged (over 35), aged (about 62) and long-lived (roughly 80). Using the same blood draw, the study looked at two additional independent replicas of 1 million unique cDNA reads for two donors, one aged 18 to 29 and the other aged 80 or older.

On the study overall, not on this receptor specifically: Since profiling was done on bulk unsorted PBMCs, naive and antigen-experienced compartments could not be conclusively compared. There was a strong correlation between observed TCR beta diversity and the percentage of naive T cells measured by flow cytometry. As age increased, observed TCR beta diversity per million T cells dropped in a roughly linear way, and a significant reduction was already evident by age about 40. Estimates of total diversity from one million sequenced T cells were regarded as lower bounds and underestimates. Because donor CMV infection status was unknown, age-related changes in expanded clonotypes were potentially confounded. Compared with the aged group, more naive CD4+ T cells, fewer expanded clones and increased TCR diversity were shown by the long-lived group, suggesting age selection.

V loses 6 bases at its end and J loses 5 bases; junction bases beyond the gene matches: 17. Sequences DFQATT (CDR1) and SNEGSKA (CDR2) are obtained from the germline V gene (reference sequence). Inclusive of the bounding cysteine and phenylalanine, the CDR3 is 17 residues long. The read is trimmed to its CDR3 DNA, 51 bases read in frame from base 1. The receptor library was made with 5' RACE. TCRdb lists the instrument as Illumina HiSeq 2500. A second roughly 7 to 11 cycle PCR used a sample-barcoded 5' primer and a J-beta primer mix. A unique molecular identifier was introduced onto each TCR beta cDNA molecule by a template-switch 5' adaptor carrying 12 random nucleotides. Each sample yielded at least 2.5 million CDR3-containing paired-end reads. First-strand cDNA synthesis was performed from all RNA using the Mint cDNA synthesis kit, with priming by a TRBC-specific oligonucleotide. After uracil-DNA glycosylase treatment, a first 18-cycle PCR used universal primers M1SS and BC2_uni_R on all cDNA. In the authors' own workflow: Normalization of each sample was performed by random selection of 1 million high-quality reads, each carrying a distinct molecular identifier. Reads with shared molecular identifiers were discarded instead of being binned into consensus sequences. CDR3 identification, clonotype clustering and error correction used MiTCR with a Q25 quality threshold and the strictest error-elimination algorithm. A nonparametric unseen species model with Euler transformation was used to estimate lower-bound total TCR beta diversity. TCRdb redid the processing of the public reads, applying fastp at Q25 and MiXCR, and retained in-frame beta chains. Identical CDR3 protein sequences are pooled into one entry, listed with their most common genes and DNA. The V and J calls shown here were made by TCRdb, not taken from the authors' results. Present in this sample are about 1,400,000 distinct CDR3 sequences, 42% of which were seen just once. Roughly 7.9% of the sample belongs to the ten largest clones.

Systemically healthy Caucasian individuals from Russia, over 30 in total and aged about 6 to 90 years, were included as donors. Ten milliliters of peripheral blood were drawn from each donor into EDTA-treated Vacutainer tubes. PBMCs were isolated by Ficoll-Paque density-gradient centrifugation, with at least 7 million obtained per sample. Total RNA was extracted from PBMCs with Trizol reagent, with at least 5 micrograms obtained per sample. For every donor, flow cytometry on a PBMC aliquot measured the percentage of naive CD45RAhigh/CD27high T cells. This clonotype was seen more than once but under ten times. Its target antigen remains unknown. Base qualities were left out, and no much larger clone turns up one base away.

Sequencing input: blood. This TCR came from a woman between 18 and 29 years old in good health. The sequence links TRBV20-1 to TRBJ2-2; a stretch of 8 junction bases matches TRBD2. DNA sequence: TGCAGTGCGGTGACCGGACTAGCCGGGGGGACAACCGGGGAGCTGTTTTTT. This translates into CSAVTGLAGGTTGELFF.